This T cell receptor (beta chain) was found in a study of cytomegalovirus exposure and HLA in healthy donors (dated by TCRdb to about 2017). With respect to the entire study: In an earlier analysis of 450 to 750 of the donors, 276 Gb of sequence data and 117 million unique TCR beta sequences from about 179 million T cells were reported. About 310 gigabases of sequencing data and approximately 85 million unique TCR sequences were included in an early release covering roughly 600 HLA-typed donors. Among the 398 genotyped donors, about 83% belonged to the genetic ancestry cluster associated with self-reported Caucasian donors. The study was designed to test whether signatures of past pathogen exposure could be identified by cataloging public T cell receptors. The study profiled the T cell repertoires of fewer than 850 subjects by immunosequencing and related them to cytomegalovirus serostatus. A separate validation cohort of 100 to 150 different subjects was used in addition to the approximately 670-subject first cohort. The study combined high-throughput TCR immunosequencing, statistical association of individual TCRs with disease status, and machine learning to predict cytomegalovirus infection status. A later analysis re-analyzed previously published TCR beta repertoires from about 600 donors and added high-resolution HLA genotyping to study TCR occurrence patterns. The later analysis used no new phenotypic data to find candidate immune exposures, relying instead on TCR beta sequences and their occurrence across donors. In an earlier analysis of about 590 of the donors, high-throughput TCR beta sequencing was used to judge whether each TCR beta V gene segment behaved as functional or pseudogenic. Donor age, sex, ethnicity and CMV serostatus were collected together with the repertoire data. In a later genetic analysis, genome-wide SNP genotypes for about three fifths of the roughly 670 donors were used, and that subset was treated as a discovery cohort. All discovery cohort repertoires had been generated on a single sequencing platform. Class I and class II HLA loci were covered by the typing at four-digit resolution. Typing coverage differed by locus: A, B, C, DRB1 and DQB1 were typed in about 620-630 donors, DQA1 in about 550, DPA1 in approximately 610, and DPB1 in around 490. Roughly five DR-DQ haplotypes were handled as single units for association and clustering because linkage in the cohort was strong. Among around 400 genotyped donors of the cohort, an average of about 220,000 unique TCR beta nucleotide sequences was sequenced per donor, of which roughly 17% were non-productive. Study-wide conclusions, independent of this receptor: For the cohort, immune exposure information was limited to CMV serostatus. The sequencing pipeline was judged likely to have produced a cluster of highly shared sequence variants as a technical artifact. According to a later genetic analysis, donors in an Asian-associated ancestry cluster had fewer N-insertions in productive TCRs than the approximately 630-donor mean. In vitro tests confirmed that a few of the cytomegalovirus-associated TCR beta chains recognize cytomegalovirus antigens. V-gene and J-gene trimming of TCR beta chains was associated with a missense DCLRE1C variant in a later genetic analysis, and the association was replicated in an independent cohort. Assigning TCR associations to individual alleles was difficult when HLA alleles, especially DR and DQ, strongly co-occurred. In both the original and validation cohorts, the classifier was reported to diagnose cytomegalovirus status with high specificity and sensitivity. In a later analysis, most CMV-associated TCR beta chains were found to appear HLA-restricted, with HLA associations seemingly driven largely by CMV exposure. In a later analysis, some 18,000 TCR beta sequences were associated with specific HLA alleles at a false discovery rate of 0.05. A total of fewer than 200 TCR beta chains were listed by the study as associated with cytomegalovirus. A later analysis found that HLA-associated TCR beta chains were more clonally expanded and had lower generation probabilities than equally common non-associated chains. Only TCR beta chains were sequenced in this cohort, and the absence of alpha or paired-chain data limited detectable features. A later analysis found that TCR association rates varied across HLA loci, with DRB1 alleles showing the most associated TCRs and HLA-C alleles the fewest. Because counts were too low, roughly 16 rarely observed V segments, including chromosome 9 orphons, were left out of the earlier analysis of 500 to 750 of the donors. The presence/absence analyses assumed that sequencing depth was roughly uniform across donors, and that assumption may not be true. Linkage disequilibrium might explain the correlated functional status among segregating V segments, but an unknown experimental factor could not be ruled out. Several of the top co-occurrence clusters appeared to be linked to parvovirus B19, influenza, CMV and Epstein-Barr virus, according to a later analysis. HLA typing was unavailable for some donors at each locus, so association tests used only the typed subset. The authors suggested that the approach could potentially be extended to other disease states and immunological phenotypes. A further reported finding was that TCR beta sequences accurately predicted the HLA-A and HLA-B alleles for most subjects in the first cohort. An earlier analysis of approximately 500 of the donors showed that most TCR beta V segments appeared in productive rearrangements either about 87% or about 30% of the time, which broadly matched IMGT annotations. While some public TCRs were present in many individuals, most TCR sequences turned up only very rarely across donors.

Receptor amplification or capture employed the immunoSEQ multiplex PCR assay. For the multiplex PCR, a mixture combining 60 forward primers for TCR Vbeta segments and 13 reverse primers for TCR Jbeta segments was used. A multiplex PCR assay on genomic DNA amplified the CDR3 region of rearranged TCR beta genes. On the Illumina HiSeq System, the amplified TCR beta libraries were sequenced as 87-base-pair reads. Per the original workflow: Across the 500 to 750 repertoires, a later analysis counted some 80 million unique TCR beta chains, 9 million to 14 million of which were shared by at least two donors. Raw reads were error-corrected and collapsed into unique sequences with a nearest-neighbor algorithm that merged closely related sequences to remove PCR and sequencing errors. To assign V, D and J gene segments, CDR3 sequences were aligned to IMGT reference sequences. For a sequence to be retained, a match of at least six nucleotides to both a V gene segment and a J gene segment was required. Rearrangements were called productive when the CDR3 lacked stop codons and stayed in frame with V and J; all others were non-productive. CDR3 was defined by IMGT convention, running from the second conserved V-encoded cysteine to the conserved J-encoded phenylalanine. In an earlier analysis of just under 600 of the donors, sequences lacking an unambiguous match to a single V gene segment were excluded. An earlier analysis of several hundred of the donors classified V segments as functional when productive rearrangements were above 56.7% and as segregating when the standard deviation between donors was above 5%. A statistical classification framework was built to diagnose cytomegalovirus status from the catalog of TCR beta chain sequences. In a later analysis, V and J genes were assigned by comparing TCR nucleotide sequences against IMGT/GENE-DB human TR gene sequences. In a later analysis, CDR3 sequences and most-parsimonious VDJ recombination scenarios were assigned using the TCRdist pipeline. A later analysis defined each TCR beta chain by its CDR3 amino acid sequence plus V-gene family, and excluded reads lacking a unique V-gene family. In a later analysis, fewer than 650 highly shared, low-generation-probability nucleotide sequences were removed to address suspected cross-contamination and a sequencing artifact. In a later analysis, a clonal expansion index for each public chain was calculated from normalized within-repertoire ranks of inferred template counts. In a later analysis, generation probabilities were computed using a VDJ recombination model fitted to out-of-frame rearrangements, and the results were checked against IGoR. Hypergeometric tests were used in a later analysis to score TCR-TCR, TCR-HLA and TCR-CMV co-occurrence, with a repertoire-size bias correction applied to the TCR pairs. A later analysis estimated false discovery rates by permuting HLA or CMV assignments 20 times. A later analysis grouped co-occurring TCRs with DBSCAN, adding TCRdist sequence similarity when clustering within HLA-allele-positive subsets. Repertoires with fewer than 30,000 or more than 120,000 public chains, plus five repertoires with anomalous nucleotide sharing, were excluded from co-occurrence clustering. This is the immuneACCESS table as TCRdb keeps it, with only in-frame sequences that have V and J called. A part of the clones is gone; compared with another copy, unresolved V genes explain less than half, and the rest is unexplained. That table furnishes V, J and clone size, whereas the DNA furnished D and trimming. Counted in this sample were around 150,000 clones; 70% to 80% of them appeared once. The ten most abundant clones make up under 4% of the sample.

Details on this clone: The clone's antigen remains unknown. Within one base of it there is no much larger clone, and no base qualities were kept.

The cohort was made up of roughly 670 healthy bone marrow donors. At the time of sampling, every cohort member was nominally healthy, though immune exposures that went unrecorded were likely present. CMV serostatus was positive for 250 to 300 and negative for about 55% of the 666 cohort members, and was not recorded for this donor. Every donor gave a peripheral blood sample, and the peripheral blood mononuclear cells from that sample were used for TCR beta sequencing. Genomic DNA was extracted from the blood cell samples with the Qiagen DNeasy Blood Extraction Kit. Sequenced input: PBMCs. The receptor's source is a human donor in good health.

The CDR3 loop reads CASSLNRQGVGNEQFF. In nucleotides, the sequence is TGTGCCAGCAGCTTAAACAGACAGGGTGTAGGGAATGAGCAGTTCTTC. The rearrangement combines TRBV5-4 with TRBJ2-1; 7 bases in the junction line up with TRBD1. The CDR3, from cysteine to phenylalanine, totals 16 residues. The read is trimmed to its CDR3 DNA, 48 bases read in frame from base 1. The germline V gene (reference sequence) supplies CDR1 SGHNT and CDR2 YYREEE. Compared with germline, V lacks 2 bases and J lacks 7 bases; bases without a gene match: 12.